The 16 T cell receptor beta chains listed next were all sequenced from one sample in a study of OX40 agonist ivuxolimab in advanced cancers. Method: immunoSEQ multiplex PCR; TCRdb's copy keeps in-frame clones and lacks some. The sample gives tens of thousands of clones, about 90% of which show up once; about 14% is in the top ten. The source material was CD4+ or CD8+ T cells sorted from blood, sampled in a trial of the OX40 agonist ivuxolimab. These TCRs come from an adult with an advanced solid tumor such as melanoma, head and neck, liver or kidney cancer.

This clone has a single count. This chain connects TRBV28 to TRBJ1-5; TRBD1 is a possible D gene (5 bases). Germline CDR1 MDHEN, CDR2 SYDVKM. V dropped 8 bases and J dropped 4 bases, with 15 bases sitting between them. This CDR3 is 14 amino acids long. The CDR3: CASGIGAGNQPQHF. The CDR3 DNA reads TGTGCCAGCGGTATCGGGGCGGGAAATCAGCCCCAGCATTTT.

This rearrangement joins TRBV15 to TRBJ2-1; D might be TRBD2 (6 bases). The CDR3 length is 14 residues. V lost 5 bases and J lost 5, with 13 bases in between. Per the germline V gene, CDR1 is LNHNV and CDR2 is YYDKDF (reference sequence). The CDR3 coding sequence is TGTGCCACCAGCGCCCGGGCTAGCGACAATGAGCAGTTCTTC. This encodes CATSARASDNEQFF.

CDR3: CATKGGLANYGYTF. For the CDR3, the DNA is TGTGCCACTAAAGGGGGCCTGGCTAACTATGGCTACACCTTC. V gene TRBV28 combines with J gene TRBJ1-2, with 7 bases fitting TRBD1. This CDR3 is built from 14 residues. V was clipped by 10 bases and J by 0 bases; unmatched bases: 8. The germline V gene encodes CDR1 MDHEN and CDR2 SYDVKM.

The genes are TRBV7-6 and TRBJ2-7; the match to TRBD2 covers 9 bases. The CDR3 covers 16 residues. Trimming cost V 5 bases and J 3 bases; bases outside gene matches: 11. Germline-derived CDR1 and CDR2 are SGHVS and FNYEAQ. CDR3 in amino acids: CASSPVAGGRDYEQYF. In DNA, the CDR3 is TGTGCCAGCAGCCCGGTTGCGGGAGGGCGGGACTACGAGCAGTACTTC.

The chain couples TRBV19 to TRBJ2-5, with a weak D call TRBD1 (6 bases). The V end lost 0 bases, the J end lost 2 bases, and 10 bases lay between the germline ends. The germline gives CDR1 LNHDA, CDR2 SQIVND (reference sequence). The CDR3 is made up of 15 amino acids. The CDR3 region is CASSIDDRTQETQYF. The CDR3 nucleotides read TGTGCCAGTAGTATAGATGACAGGACGCAAGAGACCCAGTACTTC.

CDR3 residues: CASSTVFAGEDYNEQFF. CDR3 DNA: TGTGCCAGTAGTACCGTGTTTGCGGGAGAGGATTACAATGAGCAGTTCTTC. The rearrangement joins TRBV19 to TRBJ2-1; 7 nucleotides align to TRBD2. The ends lost 4 bases at V and 4 bases at J; junction bases unmatched: 13. The CDR3 runs to 17 residues. Germline CDR1 reads LNHDA; CDR2 reads SQIVND (reference sequence).

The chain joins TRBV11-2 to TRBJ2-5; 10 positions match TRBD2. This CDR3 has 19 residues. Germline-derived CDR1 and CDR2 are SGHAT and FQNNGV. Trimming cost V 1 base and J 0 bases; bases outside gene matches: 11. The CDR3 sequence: CASSLVYGITSGNQETQYF. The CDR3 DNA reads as TGTGCCAGCAGCTTAGTCTACGGGATAACTAGCGGGAACCAAGAGACCCAGTACTTC.

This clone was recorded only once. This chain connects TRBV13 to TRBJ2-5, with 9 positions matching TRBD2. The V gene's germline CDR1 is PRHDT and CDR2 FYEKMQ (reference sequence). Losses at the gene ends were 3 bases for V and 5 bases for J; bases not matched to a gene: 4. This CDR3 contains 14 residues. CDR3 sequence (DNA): TGTGCCAGCAGCTTTAGCGGGAGCGGGGAGACCCAGTACTTC. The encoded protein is CASSFSGSGETQYF.

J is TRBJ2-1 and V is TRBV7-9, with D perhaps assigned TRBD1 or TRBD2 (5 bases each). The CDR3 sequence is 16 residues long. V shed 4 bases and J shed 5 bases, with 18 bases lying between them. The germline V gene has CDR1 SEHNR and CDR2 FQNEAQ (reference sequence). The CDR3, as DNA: TGTGCCAGCAGCTCAACTCCCGGGACCAAACACAATGAGCAGTTCTTC. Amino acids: CASSSTPGTKHNEQFF. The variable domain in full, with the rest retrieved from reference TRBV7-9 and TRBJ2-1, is DTGVSQNPRHKITKRGQNVTFRCDPISEHNRLYWYRQTLGQGPEFLTYFQNEAQLEKSRLLSDRFSAERPKGSFSTLEIQRTEQGDSAMYLCASSSTPGTKHNEQFFGPGTRLTVL.

CDR3 sequence reads: CASSVSNQPQHF. CDR3 nucleotides: TGTGCCAGCAGTGTTAGCAATCAGCCCCAGCATTTT. V and J are TRBV25-1 and TRBJ1-5; D call uncertain. The germline V gene encodes CDR1 MGHDK and CDR2 SYGVNS. The V and J ends lost 4 bases and 0 bases respectively, with 1 base between them. The CDR3 spans 12 residues.

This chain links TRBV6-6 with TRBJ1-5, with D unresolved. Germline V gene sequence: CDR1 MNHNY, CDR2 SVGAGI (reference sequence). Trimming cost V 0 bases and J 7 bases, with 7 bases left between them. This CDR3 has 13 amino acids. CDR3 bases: TGTGCCAGCAGTTACTCGGAGGCCCAGCCCCAGCATTTT. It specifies CASSYSEAQPQHF.

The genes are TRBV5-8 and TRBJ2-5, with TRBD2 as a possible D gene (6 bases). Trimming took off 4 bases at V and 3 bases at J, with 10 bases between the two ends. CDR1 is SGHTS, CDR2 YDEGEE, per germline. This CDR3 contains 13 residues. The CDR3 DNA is TGTGCCAGCAGCACGCGGACTAAAGAGACCCAGTACTTC. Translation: CASSTRTKETQYF.

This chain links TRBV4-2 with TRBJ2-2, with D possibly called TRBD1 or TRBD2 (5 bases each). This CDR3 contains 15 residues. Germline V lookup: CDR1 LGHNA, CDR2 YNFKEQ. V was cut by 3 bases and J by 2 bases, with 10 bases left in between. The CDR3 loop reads CASSHLGDNTGELFF. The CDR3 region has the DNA TGTGCCAGCAGCCATTTAGGGGACAACACCGGGGAGCTGTTTTTT.

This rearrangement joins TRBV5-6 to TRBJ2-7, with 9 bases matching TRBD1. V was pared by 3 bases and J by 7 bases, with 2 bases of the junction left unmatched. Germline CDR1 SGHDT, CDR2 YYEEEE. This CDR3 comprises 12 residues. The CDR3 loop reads CASSSDRGEQYF. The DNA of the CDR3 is TGTGCCAGCAGCTCAGACAGGGGGGAGCAGTACTTC.

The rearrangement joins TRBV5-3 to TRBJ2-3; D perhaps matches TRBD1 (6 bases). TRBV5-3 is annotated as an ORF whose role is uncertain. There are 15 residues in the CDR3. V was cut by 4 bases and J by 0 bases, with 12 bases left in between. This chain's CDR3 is CARSRPGESTDTQYF. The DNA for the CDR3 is TGTGCCAGAAGCCGACCAGGGGAGAGCACAGATACGCAGTATTTT.

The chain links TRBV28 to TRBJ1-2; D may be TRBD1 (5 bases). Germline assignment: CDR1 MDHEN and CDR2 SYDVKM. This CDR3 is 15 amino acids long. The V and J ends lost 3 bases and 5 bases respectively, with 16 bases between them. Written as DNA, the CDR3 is TGTGCCAGCAGTTTGTCGGCTCTTGGGGGTTATGGCTACACCTTC. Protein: CASSLSALGGYGYTF.